This TCR beta chain was obtained from a study of post-analysis software for immune sequencing data (dated by TCRdb to 2014 to 2015). With regard to the full study: Disease courses on record covered relapsing-remitting, secondary progressive and progressive-relapsing multiple sclerosis, though some patients had no subtype annotation. The patient repertoires were set against approximately 10 previously published healthy control repertoires from donors whose ages ranged from roughly 6 to 27 years. A subset of samples was prepared in parallel using single-end sample barcoding, then pooled and co-amplified after Illumina adapter ligation.

The study at large found these results: Direct clustering with F measure showed strong co-clustering of samples prepared in the same batch, prompting a batch-effect correction. The multiple sclerosis patient group was slightly younger than the control group. Multiple sclerosis patients had significantly lower normalized Chao1 diversity than controls, a result that suggests substantial peripheral T-cell clonal expansion. Patients showed significantly higher frequencies than controls for a handful of TRBV segments, among them TRBV5-6, TRBV5-1 and TRBV20-1.

The protocol used for the library was PCR. Sequencing used an Illumina HiSeq 2500. To reduce PCR and sequencing biases, unique molecular identifiers were built into the TCR beta cDNA libraries. About 500,000 cDNA molecules were obtained for every 1 to 10 million input T cells, so each molecule roughly corresponded to one T cell. The patient libraries were prepared and sequenced with the same protocol used for the earlier healthy control dataset. Samples belonging to the same batch were prepared together, multiplexed and sequenced on a shared HiSeq lane. Per the original workflow: MIGEC handled the raw barcoded reads, throwing out single-read molecular identifier groups before consensus assembly and CDR3 extraction. Clonotype tables were post-analysed with VDJtools, and diversity was normalized by down-sampling all datasets to the smallest sample size. To correct batch-related cross-sample contamination, repertoire overlap clustering matched CDR3 amino acid sequences but not nucleotide sequences. TCRdb passed the public sequencing reads through fastp at Q25 and MiXCR, retaining productive beta sequences. A single entry per CDR3 protein holds the most common genes and DNA from its merged rows. It is TCRdb's table, rather than the study itself, that gives the V and J calls and clone size. Across this sample there are hundreds of thousands of distinct CDR3 sequences, with roughly 50% seen only once. The top ten clones comprise 4.6% of the sample.

This clonotype was observed a few times. Its specific antigen is unknown. Base-call qualities are not available, and no considerably larger clone is one nucleotide away. To demonstrate the VDJtools post-analysis software, the study profiled TCR beta repertoires from the peripheral blood of approximately twelve young patients with multiple sclerosis. Multiple sclerosis patients were children and adolescents aged 6 to 15 years. Reading from cysteine to phenylalanine, the CDR3 counts 15 amino acids. Just CDR3 DNA is preserved here, 45 bases in frame from base 1. Trimming at the junction amounts to 4 bases on V and 1 base on J, and the germline ends lie 13 bases apart. CDR1 is given as SEHNR and CDR2 as FQNEAQ, both from the germline V gene (reference sequence).

The chain uses TRBV7-9 and TRBJ1-2; no D segment can be confidently identified. This receptor was taken from a girl under 18 with multiple sclerosis. Sequenced sample: blood. The DNA sequence follows: TGTGCCAGCAGCTCCGGCTGGGCAGATAACTATGGCTACACCTTC. Its coded protein is CASSSGWADNYGYTF.